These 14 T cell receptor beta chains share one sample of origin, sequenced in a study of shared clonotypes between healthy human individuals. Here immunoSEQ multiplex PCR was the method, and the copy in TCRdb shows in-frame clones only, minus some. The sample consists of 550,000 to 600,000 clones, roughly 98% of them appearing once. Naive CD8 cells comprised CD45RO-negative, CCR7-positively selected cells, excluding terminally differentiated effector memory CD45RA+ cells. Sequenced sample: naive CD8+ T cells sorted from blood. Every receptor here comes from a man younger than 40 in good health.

The CDR3 protein is CASSLGNSDNEQFF. CDR3 coding DNA: TGTGCCAGCAGTTTAGGCAACAGCGACAATGAGCAGTTCTTC. The chain couples TRBV27 to TRBJ2-1; D remains ambiguous. The CDR3 consists of 14 residues. V was clipped by 2 bases and J by 5 bases, with 10 bases between them. Germline V lookup: CDR1 MNHEY, CDR2 SMNVEV (reference sequence).

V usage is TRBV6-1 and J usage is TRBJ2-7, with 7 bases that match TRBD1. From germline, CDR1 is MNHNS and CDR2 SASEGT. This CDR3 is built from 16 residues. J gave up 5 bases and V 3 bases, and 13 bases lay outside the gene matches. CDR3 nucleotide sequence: TGTGCCAGCAGTGAGGAGTGGACAGGTCGGTCGGACGAGCAGTACTTC. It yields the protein CASSEEWTGRSDEQYF.

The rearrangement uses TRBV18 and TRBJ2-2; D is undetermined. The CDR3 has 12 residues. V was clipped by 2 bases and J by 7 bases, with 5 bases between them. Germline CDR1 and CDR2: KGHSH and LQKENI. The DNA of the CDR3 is TGTGCCAGCTCACCAGTAAACGGGGAGCTGTTTTTT. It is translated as CASSPVNGELFF.

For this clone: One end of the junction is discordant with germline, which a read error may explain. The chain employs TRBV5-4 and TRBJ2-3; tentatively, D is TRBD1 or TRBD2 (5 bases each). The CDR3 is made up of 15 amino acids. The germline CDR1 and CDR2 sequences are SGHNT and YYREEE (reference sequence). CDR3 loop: CASTLGDTSTDTQYF. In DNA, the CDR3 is TGTGCCAGCACCTTGGGGGATACTAGCACAGATACGCAGTATTTT.

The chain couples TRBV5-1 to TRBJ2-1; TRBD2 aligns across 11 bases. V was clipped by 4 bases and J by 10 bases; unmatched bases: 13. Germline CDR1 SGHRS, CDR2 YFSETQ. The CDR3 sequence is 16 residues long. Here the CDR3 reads CASSLGGLAENSEQFF. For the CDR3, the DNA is TGCGCCAGCAGCCTGGGGGGACTAGCGGAGAACTCAGAGCAGTTCTTC.

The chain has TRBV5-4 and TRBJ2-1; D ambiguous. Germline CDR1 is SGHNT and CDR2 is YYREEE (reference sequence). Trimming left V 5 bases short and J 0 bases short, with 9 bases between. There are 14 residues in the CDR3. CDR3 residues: CASSSVSSYNEQFF. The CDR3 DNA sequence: TGTGCCAGCAGTTCCGTAAGCTCCTACAATGAGCAGTTCTTC.

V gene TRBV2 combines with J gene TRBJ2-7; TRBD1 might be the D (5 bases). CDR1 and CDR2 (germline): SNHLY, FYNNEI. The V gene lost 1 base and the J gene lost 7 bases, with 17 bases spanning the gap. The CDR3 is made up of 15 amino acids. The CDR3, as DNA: TGTGCCAGCAGTGAAGAGGACACTGATCTTTGGGAGCAGTACTTC. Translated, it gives CASSEEDTDLWEQYF.

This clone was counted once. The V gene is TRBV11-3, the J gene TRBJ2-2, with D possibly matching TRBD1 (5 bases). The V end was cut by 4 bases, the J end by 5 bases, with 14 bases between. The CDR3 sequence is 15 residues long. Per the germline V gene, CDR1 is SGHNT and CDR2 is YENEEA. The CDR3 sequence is CASSYGSGWTGELFF. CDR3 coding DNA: TGTGCCAGCAGCTATGGGTCAGGGTGGACCGGGGAGCTGTTTTTT.

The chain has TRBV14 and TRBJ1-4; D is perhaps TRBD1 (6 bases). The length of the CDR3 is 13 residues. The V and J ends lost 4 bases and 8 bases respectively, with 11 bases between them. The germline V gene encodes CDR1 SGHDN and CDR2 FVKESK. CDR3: CASSRPGAEKLFF. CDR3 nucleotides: TGTGCCAGCAGCCGACCAGGGGCGGAAAAACTGTTTTTT.

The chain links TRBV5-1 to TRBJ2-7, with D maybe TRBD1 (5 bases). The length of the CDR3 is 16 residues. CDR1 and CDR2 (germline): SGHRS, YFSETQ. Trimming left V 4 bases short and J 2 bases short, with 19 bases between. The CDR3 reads CASSLQGKLPTYEQYF. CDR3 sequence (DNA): TGCGCCAGCAGCCTCCAGGGAAAATTACCTACCTACGAGCAGTACTTC.

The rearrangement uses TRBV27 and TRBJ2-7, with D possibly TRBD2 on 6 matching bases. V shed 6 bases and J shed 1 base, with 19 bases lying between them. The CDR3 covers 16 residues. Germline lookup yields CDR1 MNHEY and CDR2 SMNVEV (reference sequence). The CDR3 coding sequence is TGTGCCAGCAGCAGTTCGTCGGGAGATGTGTCCTACGAGCAGTACTTC. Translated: CASSSSSGDVSYEQYF.

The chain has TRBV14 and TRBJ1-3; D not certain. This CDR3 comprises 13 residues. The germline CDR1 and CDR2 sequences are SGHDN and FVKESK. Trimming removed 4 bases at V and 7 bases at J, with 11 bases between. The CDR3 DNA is TGTGCCAGCAGCCCCCGTGGCAGGAACACCATATATTTT. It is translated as CASSPRGRNTIYF.

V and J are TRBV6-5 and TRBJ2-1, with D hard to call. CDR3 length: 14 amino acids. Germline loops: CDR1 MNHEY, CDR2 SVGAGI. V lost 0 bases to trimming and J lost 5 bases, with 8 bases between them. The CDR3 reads CASSYSRSNNEQFF. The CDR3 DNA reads TGTGCCAGCAGTTACTCGCGATCTAACAATGAGCAGTTCTTC.

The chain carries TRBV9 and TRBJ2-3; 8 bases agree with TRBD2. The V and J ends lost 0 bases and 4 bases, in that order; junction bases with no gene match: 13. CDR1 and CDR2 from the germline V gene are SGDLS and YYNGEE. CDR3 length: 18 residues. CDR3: CASSVEGSGSSLADTQYF. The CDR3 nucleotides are TGTGCCAGCAGCGTAGAAGGGAGCGGGAGCTCCCTCGCAGATACGCAGTATTTT.